One T cell receptor (beta chain) is described in this entry. This CDR3 spans 16 amino acids. Per the germline V gene, CDR1 is MGHRA and CDR2 is YSYEKL. V was clipped by 3 bases and J by 6 bases; unmatched bases: 9. Time point in this sample: newly diagnosed GD, antithyroid drugs for less than 3 months. Extracted PBMC RNA gave rise to the TCR library. This sample was taken from a study of regulatory T cells in long-lasting Graves disease. Combining iRepertoire HTBI primers with Arm-PCR of CDR3 regions, the authors built TCR beta libraries. In TCRdb, the multiplex PCR reads were re-called with MiXCR into one record per CDR3 protein. Of about 450,000 distinct CDR3 sequences in the sample, 13% to 15% were seen once. The same sample was also studied in work on T cells in Graves' hyperthyroidism and ophthalmopathy.

The source was peripheral blood mononuclear cells (PBMCs), collected at new diagnosis, from a patient treated with antithyroid drugs. The chain carries TRBV4-1 and TRBJ1-5; 9 positions agree with TRBD1. The clonotype comes from a woman aged 50 to 60 with Graves disease. CDR3 sequence (DNA): TGCGCCAGCAGCCATCCTGGGACAGGGAAGGGTCAGCCCCAGCATTTT. Protein: CASSHPGTGKGQPQHF.